This T cell receptor (beta chain) came from a study of T cell repertoires in cytomegalovirus infection (dated by TCRdb to about 2019). A note on the overall study: Donor HLA type was relevant to the analysis, because carriage of CMV infection together with the matching HLA type was indicated by public TCR beta signatures. Summary of the overall study and its limitations: The ex vivo response was dominated by HLA-C-restricted CMV-specific TCR beta clonotypes, which also provided the single most frequent clonotype in two of eight donors. Cumulative frequency of public TCR beta family members discriminated carriers of CMV infection plus the relevant HLA type in this cohort and an independent approximately 370-donor cohort.

Sequencing instrument: Illumina HiSeq 1500. Using fastp trimming at Q25 and MiXCR clonotype assembly, TCRdb reanalyzed the public sequencing data and kept in-frame beta chains. Each CDR3 protein appears once, grouped with its most common genes and DNA. The sample table holds 400,000 or so distinct CDR3 sequences, of which roughly 18% were seen once. Of the sample, roughly 9% is held by the ten largest clones. This clonotype showed up many times. It lacks a known antigen. Base-call qualities are not available, and no considerably larger clone is one nucleotide away. Its CDR3 holds 16 amino acids, cysteine through phenylalanine. Here the CDR3 DNA is all that survives: 48 bases in frame from base 1. V sheds 0 bases and J sheds 5 bases, leaving 16 bases between their ends. The CDR1 and CDR2 encoded by the germline V gene are SGHTA and FQGNSA.

This receptor chain uses TRBV7-2 and TRBJ2-5; TRBD1 is possibly the D segment (8 matching bases). The sample taken for sequencing was PBMCs. The TCR originated in a human donor in good health (CMV status not recorded). Some clones in this sample may be carry-over from other donors' samples. The sequenced DNA: TGTGCCAGCAGCTTAGCCGGACAGGGAGGGTGGGAGACCCAGTACTTC. The encoded protein is CASSLAGQGGWETQYF.